The subject of this entry is one TCR beta chain. The sample belongs to a study of blood T cell repertoires in COVID-19. Study overall: Some COVID-19 samples were acute and others convalescent; all came from the United States, Italy and Spain. From T cells, B-cell-depleted T cells, or PBMCs came the material, which was cDNA or gDNA.

Original data processing: Reference gene primer amplification in the assay estimated nucleated cell counts. Only in-frame clones appear in the TCRdb table, and some are missing; sequencing was by immunoSEQ multiplex PCR. That table is the source of V, J and clone size, and D and trimming were worked out from the DNA. This sample has hundreds of thousands of clones, with around nine tenths found just once. CDR1 is SEHNR and CDR2 is FQNEAQ in the germline V gene (reference sequence). Trimming pared 5 bases from V and 0 bases from J, leaving 13 bases between. The CDR3 totals 15 residues. Sequenced material: peripheral blood. The genes are TRBV7-9 and TRBJ1-2; D remains ambiguous. This sequence originates from a man younger than 30 with active or convalescent COVID-19. In nucleotides, the CDR3 is TGTGCCAGCAGCCGCGGGCAAACAGCTAACTATGGCTACACCTTC. Residues: CASSRGQTANYGYTF.